Included here is one T cell receptor beta chain sequence, with context. The antigen is undetermined. TCRdb recomputed calls from the RT-PCR reads with MiXCR, one row per CDR3 protein. The sample has 560,000 or so distinct CDR3 sequences; less than 10% are singletons. The CDR3 totals 13 residues. The V end lost 8 bases, the J end lost 4 bases, and 9 bases lay between the germline ends. Germline V lookup: CDR1 KGHSH, CDR2 LQKENI. This sample is drawn from a study of response to subunit inactivated influenza vaccine. Study outcomes and limitations: T cells newly recruited by each seasonal influenza vaccination are few, the authors suggested.

This sequence was found in a man aged 50 to 69 who received an inactivated influenza vaccine. The chain couples TRBV18 to TRBJ1-6; weak D call: TRBD1 (5 bases). The sample here was PBMCs from blood, taken less than 25 months after vaccination. CDR3 DNA sequence: TGTGCCAGCCAGACAGAGTATAATTCACCCCTCCACTTT. This gives the protein CASQTEYNSPLHF.